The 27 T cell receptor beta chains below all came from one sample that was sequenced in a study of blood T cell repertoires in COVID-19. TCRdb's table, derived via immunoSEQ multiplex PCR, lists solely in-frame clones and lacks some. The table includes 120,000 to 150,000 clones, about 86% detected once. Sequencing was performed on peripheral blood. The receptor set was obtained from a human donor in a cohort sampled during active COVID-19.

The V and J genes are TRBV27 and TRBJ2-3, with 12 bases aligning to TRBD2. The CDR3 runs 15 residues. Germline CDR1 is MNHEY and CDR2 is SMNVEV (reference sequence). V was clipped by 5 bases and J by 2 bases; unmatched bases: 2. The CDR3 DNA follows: TGTGCCAGCAGTCGACTAGCGGGGGCCACAGATACGCAGTATTTT. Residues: CASSRLAGATDTQYF.

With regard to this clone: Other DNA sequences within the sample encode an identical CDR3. The CDR3 DNA is TGTGCCAGCACGGGACAGGGGAATCAGCCCCAGCATTTT. Translation gives CASTGQGNQPQHF. The chain joins TRBV2 to TRBJ1-5, with 10 positions matching TRBD1. Germline V lookup: CDR1 SNHLY, CDR2 FYNNEI. Trimming at V came to 7 bases and at J to 4 bases, leaving 1 base not matched to a gene. CDR3 length equals 13 residues.

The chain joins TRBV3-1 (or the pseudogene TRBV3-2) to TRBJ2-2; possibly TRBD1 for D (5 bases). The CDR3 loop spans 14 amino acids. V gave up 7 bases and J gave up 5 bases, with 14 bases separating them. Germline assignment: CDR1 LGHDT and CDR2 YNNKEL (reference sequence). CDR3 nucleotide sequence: TGTGCCAGCATTGGGGCAAGGGATACCGGGGAGCTGTTTTTT. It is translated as CASIGARDTGELFF.

Here the CDR3 reads CASSETGVANYGYTF. The CDR3 coding sequence is TGTGCCAGTAGCGAAACAGGGGTAGCTAACTATGGCTACACCTTC. The chain has TRBV19 and TRBJ1-2, with 7 bases lining up with TRBD1. V was pared by 6 bases and J by 0 bases, with 7 bases of the junction left unmatched. This CDR3 spans 15 amino acids. CDR1 is LNHDA and CDR2 is SQIVND in the germline V gene (reference sequence).

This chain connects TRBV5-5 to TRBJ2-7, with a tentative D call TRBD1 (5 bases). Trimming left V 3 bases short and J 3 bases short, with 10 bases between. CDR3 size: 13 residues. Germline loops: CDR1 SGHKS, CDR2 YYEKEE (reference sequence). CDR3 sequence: CASSWTRYYEQYF. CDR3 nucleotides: TGTGCCAGCAGCTGGACAAGATACTACGAGCAGTACTTC. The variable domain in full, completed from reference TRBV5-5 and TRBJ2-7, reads DAGVTQSPTHLIKTRGQQVTLRCSPISGHKSVSWYQQVLGQGPQFIFQYYEKEERGRGNFPDRFSARQFPNYSSELNVNALLLGDSALYLCASSWTRYYEQYFGPGTRLTVT.

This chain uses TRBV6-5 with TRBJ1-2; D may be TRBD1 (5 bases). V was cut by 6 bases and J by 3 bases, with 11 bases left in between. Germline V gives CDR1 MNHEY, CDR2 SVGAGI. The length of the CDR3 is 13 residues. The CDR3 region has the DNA TGTGCCAGCAGCCGCGGGGGTGACTATGGCTACACCTTC. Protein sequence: CASSRGGDYGYTF.

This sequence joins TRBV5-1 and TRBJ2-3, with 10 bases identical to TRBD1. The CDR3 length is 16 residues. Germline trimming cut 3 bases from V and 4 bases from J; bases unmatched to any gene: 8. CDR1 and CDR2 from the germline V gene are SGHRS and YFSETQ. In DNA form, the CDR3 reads TGCGCCAGCAGCTCTCAAGGACAGGGGGTATCAGATACGCAGTATTTT. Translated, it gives CASSSQGQGVSDTQYF.

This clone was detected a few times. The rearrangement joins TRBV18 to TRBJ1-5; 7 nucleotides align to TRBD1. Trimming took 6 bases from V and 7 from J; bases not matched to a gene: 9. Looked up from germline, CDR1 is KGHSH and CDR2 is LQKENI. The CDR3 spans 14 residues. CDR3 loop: CASSIQGTDQPQHF. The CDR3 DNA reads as TGTGCCAGCTCCATACAGGGGACGGACCAGCCCCAGCATTTT.

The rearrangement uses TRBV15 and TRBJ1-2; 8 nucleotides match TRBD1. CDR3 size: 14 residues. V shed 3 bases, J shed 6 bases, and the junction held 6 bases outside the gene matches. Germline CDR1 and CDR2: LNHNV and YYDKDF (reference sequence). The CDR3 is CATSREDRVNGYTF. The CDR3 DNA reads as TGTGCCACCAGCAGGGAGGACAGGGTGAATGGCTACACCTTC.

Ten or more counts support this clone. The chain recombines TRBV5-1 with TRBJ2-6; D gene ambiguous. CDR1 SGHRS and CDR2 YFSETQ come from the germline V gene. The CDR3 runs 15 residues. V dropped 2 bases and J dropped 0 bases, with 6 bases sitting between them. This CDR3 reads CASSLDSSGANVLTF. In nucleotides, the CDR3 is TGCGCCAGCAGCTTAGATAGCTCTGGGGCCAACGTCCTGACTTTC.

The CDR3 bases are TGTGCCAGCAGTTTGAATCCCGGCTACGAGCAGTACTTC. This gives the protein CASSLNPGYEQYF. This rearrangement joins TRBV27 to TRBJ2-7, with unresolved D. The CDR3 totals 13 residues. Trimming took 3 bases from V and 3 from J, leaving 9 bases between them. Per germline, CDR1 MNHEY and CDR2 SMNVEV (reference sequence).

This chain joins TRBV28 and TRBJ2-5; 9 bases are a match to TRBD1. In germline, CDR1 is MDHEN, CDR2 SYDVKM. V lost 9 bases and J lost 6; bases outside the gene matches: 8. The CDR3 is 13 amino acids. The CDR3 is CASGLQGAKTQYF. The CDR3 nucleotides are TGTGCCAGTGGATTACAGGGGGCAAAGACCCAGTACTTC.

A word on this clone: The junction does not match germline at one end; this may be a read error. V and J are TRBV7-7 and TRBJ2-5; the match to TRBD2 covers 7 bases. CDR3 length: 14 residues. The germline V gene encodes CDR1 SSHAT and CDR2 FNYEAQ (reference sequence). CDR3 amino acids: CASSVGTNQETQYF. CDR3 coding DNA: TGTGCTAGCAGCGTGGGGACTAACCAAGAGACCCAGTACTTC. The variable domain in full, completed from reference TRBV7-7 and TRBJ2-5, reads GAGVSQSPRYKVTKRGQDVTLRCDPISSHATLYWYQQALGQGPEFLTYFNYEAQPDKSGLPSDRFSAERPEGSISTLTIQRTEQRDSAMYRCASSVGTNQETQYFGPGTRLLVL.

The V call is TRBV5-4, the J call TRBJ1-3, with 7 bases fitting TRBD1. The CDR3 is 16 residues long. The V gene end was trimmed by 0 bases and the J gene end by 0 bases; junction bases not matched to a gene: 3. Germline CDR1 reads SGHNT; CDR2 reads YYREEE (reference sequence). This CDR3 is CASSLGTGDSGNTIYF. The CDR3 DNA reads TGTGCCAGCAGCTTGGGCACAGGGGACTCTGGAAACACCATATATTTT.

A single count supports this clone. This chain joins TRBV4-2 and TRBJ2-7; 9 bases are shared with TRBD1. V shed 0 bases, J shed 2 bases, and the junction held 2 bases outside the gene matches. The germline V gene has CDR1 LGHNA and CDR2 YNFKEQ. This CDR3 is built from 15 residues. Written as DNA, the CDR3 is TGTGCCAGCAGCCAAGAGGGACAGGGCGCCTACGAGCAGTACTTC. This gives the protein CASSQEGQGAYEQYF.

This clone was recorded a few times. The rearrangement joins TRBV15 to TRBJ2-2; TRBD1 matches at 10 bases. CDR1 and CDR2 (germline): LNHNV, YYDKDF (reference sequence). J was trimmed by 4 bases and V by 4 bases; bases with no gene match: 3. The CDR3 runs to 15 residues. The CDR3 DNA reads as TGTGCCACCAGCACGACAGGGGGCACCACCGGGGAGCTGTTTTTT. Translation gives CATSTTGGTTGELFF. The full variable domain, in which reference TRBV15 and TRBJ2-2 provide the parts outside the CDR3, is DAMVIQNPRYQVTQFGKPVTLSCSQTLNHNVMYWYQQKSSQAPKLLFHYYDKDFNNEADTPDNFQSRRPNTSFCFLDIRSPGLGDTAMYLCATSTTGGTTGELFFGEGSRLTVL.

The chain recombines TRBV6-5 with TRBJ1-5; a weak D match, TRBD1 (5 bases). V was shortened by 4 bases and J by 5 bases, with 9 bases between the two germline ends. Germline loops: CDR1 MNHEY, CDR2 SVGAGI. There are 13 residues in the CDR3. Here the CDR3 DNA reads TGTGCCAGCAGTTGGACACGGGATCAGCCCCAGCATTTT. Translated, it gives CASSWTRDQPQHF.

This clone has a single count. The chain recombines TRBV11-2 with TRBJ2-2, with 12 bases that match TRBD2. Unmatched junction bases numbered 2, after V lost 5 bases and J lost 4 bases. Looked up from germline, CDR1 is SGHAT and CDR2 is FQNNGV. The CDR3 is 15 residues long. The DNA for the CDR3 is TGTGCCAGCAGCCGGACTAGCGGGGTCACCGGGGAGCTGTTTTTT. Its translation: CASSRTSGVTGELFF.

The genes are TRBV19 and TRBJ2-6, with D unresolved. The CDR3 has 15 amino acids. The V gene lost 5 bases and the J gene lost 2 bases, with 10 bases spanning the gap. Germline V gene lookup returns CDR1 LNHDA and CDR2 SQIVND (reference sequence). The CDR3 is CASSVQAPGANVLTF. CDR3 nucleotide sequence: TGTGCCAGTAGTGTTCAGGCTCCTGGGGCCAACGTCCTGACTTTC.

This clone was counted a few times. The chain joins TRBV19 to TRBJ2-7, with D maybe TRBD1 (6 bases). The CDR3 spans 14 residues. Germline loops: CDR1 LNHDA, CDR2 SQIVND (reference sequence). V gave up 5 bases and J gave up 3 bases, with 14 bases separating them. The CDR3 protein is CASSLRDTLYEQYF. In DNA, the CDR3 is TGTGCCAGTAGTCTTCGGGACACACTCTACGAGCAGTACTTC.

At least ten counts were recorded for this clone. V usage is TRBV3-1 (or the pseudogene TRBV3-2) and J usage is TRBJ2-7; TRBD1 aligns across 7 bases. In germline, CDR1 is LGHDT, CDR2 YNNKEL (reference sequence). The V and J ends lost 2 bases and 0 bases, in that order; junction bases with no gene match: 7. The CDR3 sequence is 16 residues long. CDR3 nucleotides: TGTGCCAGCAGCCAACTCGAGGGGGCTAACTCCTACGAGCAGTACTTC. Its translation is CASSQLEGANSYEQYF.

The CDR3 here is CASSKVGQVVEQYF. CDR3 nucleotide sequence: TGTGCCAGTAGCAAGGTGGGACAGGTCGTCGAGCAGTACTTC. The rearrangement links TRBV19 to TRBJ2-7; 8 bases line up with TRBD1. Germline assignment: CDR1 LNHDA and CDR2 SQIVND (reference sequence). The CDR3 is 14 amino acids. Unmatched junction bases numbered 10, after V lost 6 bases and J lost 6 bases.

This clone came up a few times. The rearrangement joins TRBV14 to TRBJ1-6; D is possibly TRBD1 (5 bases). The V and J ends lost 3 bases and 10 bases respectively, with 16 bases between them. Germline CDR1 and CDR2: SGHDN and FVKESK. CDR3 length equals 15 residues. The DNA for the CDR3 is TGTGCCAGCAGCCAGGCTACAGGAATGGGATCACCCCTCCACTTT. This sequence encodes CASSQATGMGSPLHF.

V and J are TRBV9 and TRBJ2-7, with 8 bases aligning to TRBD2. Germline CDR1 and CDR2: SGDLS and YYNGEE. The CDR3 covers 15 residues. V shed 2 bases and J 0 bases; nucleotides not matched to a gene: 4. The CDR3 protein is CASSVGGGFSYEQYF. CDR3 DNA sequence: TGTGCCAGCAGCGTCGGCGGGGGGTTCTCCTACGAGCAGTACTTC.

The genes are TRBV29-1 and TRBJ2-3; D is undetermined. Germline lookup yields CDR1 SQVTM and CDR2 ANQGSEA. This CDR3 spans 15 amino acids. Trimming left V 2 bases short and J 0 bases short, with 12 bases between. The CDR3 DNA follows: TGCAGCGTTGAATCTCCCTTACTAAGCACAGATACGCAGTATTTT. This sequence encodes CSVESPLLSTDTQYF.

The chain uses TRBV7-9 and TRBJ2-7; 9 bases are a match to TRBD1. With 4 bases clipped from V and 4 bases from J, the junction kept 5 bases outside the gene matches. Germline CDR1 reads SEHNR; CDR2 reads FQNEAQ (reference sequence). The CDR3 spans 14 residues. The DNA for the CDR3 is TGTGCCAGCAGCTGGGACAGGGCCCCTTACGAGCAGTACTTC. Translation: CASSWDRAPYEQYF.

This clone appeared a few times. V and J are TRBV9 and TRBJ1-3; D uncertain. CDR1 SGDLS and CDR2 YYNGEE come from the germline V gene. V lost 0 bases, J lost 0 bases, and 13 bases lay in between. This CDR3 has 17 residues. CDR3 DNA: TGTGCCAGCAGCGTAGGCGGGAGAGTATCCTCTGGAAACACCATATATTTT. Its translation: CASSVGGRVSSGNTIYF.